The 6 T cell receptor beta chains reported below all come from one sample, sequenced in a study of blood T cell repertoires in COVID-19. TCRdb keeps only in-frame clones here, not all; method: immunoSEQ multiplex PCR. The table lists 140,000 to 150,000 clones, around four fifths of them singletons, with roughly 2.9% in the top ten. Sample: peripheral blood. These receptors came from a woman between 40 and 50 years old with active or convalescent COVID-19.

V usage is TRBV7-9 and J usage is TRBJ2-7, with 8 bases aligning to TRBD1. The germline gives CDR1 SEHNR, CDR2 FQNEAQ (reference sequence). The CDR3 is 14 amino acids. With 5 bases clipped from V and 2 bases from J, the junction kept 5 bases outside the gene matches. The CDR3 DNA reads as TGTGCCAGCAGCCGCGGACAGGGAGCCTACGAGCAGTACTTC. Its translation: CASSRGQGAYEQYF.

This clone was detected a few times. The rearrangement uses TRBV5-1 and TRBJ1-5, with TRBD1 as a possible D gene (6 bases). With 0 bases removed from V and 5 bases from J, the gap between germline ends came to 12 bases. Germline loops: CDR1 SGHRS, CDR2 YFSETQ. The CDR3 totals 15 residues. The DNA for the CDR3 is TGCGCCAGCAGCTTGGGCGCGGCAGGGGATCAGCCCCAGCATTTT. Protein product: CASSLGAAGDQPQHF.

The rearrangement links TRBV2 to TRBJ2-3; 7 bases line up with TRBD2. The CDR3 is 14 residues long. V shed 6 bases and J 2 bases; nucleotides not matched to a gene: 5. Germline V gene data show CDR1 as SNHLY and CDR2 as FYNNEI. The CDR3 sequence is CASRLALSTDTQYF. CDR3 nucleotide sequence: TGTGCCAGCAGACTAGCGCTCTCCACAGATACGCAGTATTTT.

The CDR3 bases are TGTGCCAGCAGGCAGGGCAATTCACCCCTCCACTTT. This sequence encodes CASRQGNSPLHF. This sequence joins TRBV6-5 and TRBJ1-6; TRBD1 might be the D (5 bases). Germline assignment: CDR1 MNHEY and CDR2 SVGAGI. CDR3 length: 12 amino acids. V was shortened by 6 bases and J by 7 bases, with 7 bases between the two germline ends.

V usage is TRBV7-2 and J usage is TRBJ2-1, with TRBD2 identical over 12 bases. Germline V gene data show CDR1 as SGHTA and CDR2 as FQGNSA. The CDR3 loop spans 17 amino acids. With V trimmed by 5 bases and J by 5 bases, 10 bases remained unmatched. CDR3 in DNA: TGTGCCAGCAGCCCGCTTCGACTAGCGGGAGAGGACAATGAGCAGTTCTTC. This translates into CASSPLRLAGEDNEQFF.

The chain carries TRBV11-2 and TRBJ2-6, with a possible D match to TRBD1 (5 bases). This CDR3 has 16 amino acids. V lost 6 bases and J lost 1, with 13 bases in between. CDR1 and CDR2 (germline): SGHAT, FQNNGV. In nucleotides, the CDR3 is TGTGCCAGCAGACGAAGGGGCCCGTCTGGGGCCAACGTCCTGACTTTC. Amino acid sequence: CASRRRGPSGANVLTF.